Below, one T cell receptor (beta chain) is given with its context. Its antigen is undetermined. The data stem from a study of T cell clonotyping in hematopoietic cell transplantation. Profiled with immunoSEQ multiplex PCR; TCRdb holds only in-frame clones, not every one. The sample lists roughly 30,000 clones, 80% to 95% occurring once. Study observations and caveats: Graft donor and pretransplant recipient Inverse Simpson Index values predicted broader posttransplant TCR diversity. Recipient TCR diversity dropped after transplant; expanded clonotypes rose from day 30 to 180.

There are 16 residues in the CDR3. Germline loops: CDR1 GTSNPN, CDR2 SVGIG (reference sequence). V shed 5 bases, J shed 0 bases, and the junction held 9 bases outside the gene matches. J is TRBJ1-3 and V is TRBV30; 8 bases agree with TRBD1. The sample was PBMCs, taken 100 days after allogeneic stem cell transplant. This TCR was recovered from a female patient aged 50-65 years who had an allogeneic stem cell transplant from a related donor, so the T cells may come from the graft donor. Some clones in this sample may be carry-over from other donors' samples. The DNA for the CDR3 is TGTGCCTGGGTGATTGGGACAGGCCTCTCTGGAAACACCATATATTTT. The encoded protein is CAWVIGTGLSGNTIYF.